This TCR beta chain comes out of a study of T cells in narcolepsy. The wider study: Enrolled donors included narcolepsy type 1 or type 2 patients and healthy controls.

Trimming stripped 7 bases from V and 1 base from J, with 7 bases between. Per the germline V gene, CDR1 is MNHNS and CDR2 is SASEGT. The CDR3 has 13 residues. Only in-frame clones appear in the TCRdb table, and some are missing; sequencing was by immunoSEQ multiplex PCR. The sample consists of 30,000 to 40,000 clones, roughly four fifths of them appearing once. This rearrangement joins TRBV6-1 to TRBJ2-2; D unclear. The sequenced sample was memory (CD45RA-) CD4+ T cells from blood. This TCR was recovered from a human donor in good health. The DNA of the CDR3 is TGTGCCAGCACAGGTGTGAACACCGGGGAGCTGTTTTTT. Protein: CASTGVNTGELFF.